This T cell receptor (beta chain) derives from a study of Ad26.COV2.S vaccination and SARS-CoV-2 variants. Study results and limitations: Breadth, reportedly substantial, characterized the spike-specific CD8+ and CD4+ T cell responses after vaccination. Higher spike-specific TCR breadth was found in vaccine recipients than in placebo recipients. There was a possibility that the TCR breadth and depth analyses underestimated total T cell responses.

Clones were sequenced by immunoSEQ multiplex PCR, and TCRdb holds only the in-frame ones, with some missing. The table shows about 180,000 clones, with 70% to 90% occurring only once. Losses at the gene ends were 5 bases for V and 3 bases for J; bases not matched to a gene: 6. The CDR3 is 15 residues long. Germline V gene data show CDR1 as KGHDR and CDR2 as SFDVKD. Notes on this clone: Its antigen is as yet unknown.

This receptor was taken from a human donor who had recovered from COVID-19. The sequencing used peripheral blood, collected after recovery from COVID-19. The V call is TRBV24-1, the J call TRBJ2-5; 9 nucleotides align to TRBD1. CDR3 in amino acids: CATSVGGTGKETQYF. CDR3 in DNA: TGTGCCACCAGTGTGGGTGGGACAGGGAAAGAGACCCAGTACTTC.